These T cell receptor beta chains were read from a single sample in a study of CD8+CD57+ T cells in acquired aplastic anemia. One entry per CDR3 protein, called by TCRdb with MiXCR from the reads. Here the sample spans about 240,000 distinct CDR3 sequences, around 45% being singletons. The sample taken for sequencing was sorted CD4+, CD8+, or CD8+CD57+ T cells (not recorded which) from PBMCs. These TCRs come from a human donor with aplastic anemia. Both conserved end residues are part of each CDR3. Fields, in order: V gene, J gene, clone size, D gene, CDR3 DNA, CDR3 protein. The D gene is left open where the match is weak. Some rows have no size entry. The others give once, few or many, or a class for an expanded clone.

V: TRBV5-1
J: TRBJ2-7
size: many
D: TRBD2
DNA: TGCGCCAGCAGACCCGAAACTAGCGGCCTATACGAGCAGTACTTC
CDR3: CASRPETSGLYEQYF

V: TRBV15
J: TRBJ1-6
size: .
D: TRBD1
DNA: TGTGCCACCAGCCTGATACAGGGGAATTCACCCCTCCACTTT
CDR3: CATSLIQGNSPLHF

V: TRBV29-1
J: TRBJ2-1
size: many
D: TRBD2
DNA: TGCAGCGTTGAAGACCCCCTAGCGGGAGTCAGGCATGAGCAGTTCTTC
CDR3: CSVEDPLAGVRHEQFF

V: TRBV15
J: TRBJ1-5
size: .
D: TRBD1
DNA: TGTGCCACCAGCAGAAAAGGGACAGACAATCAGCCCCAGCATTTT
CDR3: CATSRKGTDNQPQHF

V: TRBV7-9
J: TRBJ2-3
size: many
D: TRBD2
DNA: TGTGCCAGCAGCTTATTTACTAGCGGGATACAGGGCACAGATACGCAGTATTTT
CDR3: CASSLFTSGIQGTDTQYF

V: TRBV29-1
J: TRBJ1-1
size: .
D: TRBD1
DNA: TGCAGCGTGGCCGGACAGGCGAACACTGAAGCTTTCTTT
CDR3: CSVAGQANTEAFF

V: TRBV19
J: TRBJ2-4
size: .
D: .
DNA: TGTGCCACCAGGCCCTCGGGGGCAGACATTCAGTACTTC
CDR3: CATRPSGADIQYF

V: TRBV5-1
J: TRBJ1-2
size: .
D: .
DNA: TGCGCCAGCAGCTTGGCAGCGGCCTATGGCTACACCTTC
CDR3: CASSLAAAYGYTF

V: TRBV9
J: TRBJ1-2
size: .
D: .
DNA: TGTGCCAGCAGCGGAGAAGGGGACCCGAAGGATGGCTACACCTTC
CDR3: CASSGEGDPKDGYTF

V: TRBV5-1
J: TRBJ2-7
size: few
D: .
DNA: TGCGCCAGCAGCTTGGGCTTGCAGGAAATTACCTACGAGCAGTACTTC
CDR3: CASSLGLQEITYEQYF

V: TRBV27
J: TRBJ1-1
size: many
D: .
DNA: TGTGCCAGCAGTTTCTCCAGGGATACTGAAGCTTTCTTT
CDR3: CASSFSRDTEAFF

V: TRBV24-1
J: TRBJ2-7
size: many
D: .
DNA: TGTGCCACCAGCGGGACGGACTACGAGCAGTACTTC
CDR3: CATSGTDYEQYF

V: TRBV20-1
J: TRBJ2-2
size: .
D: .
DNA: TGCAGTGCTAGAGGGGCTAGCGACACCGGGGAGCTGTTTTTT
CDR3: CSARGASDTGELFF

V: TRBV27
J: TRBJ2-1
size: many
D: .
DNA: TGTGCCAGCAGTAACAGAGGACTGTACAATGAGCAGTTCTTC
CDR3: CASSNRGLYNEQFF

V: TRBV10-3
J: TRBJ1-4
size: many
D: .
DNA: TGTGCCACCTGCCCGGGACAATCAACTAATGAAAAACTGTTTTTT
CDR3: CATCPGQSTNEKLFF

V: TRBV29-1
J: TRBJ2-2
size: many
D: .
DNA: TGCAGCGTTGTCTCCCAGAACGGAATTAACACCGGGGAGCTGTTTTTT
CDR3: CSVVSQNGINTGELFF

V: TRBV29-1
J: TRBJ2-5
size: many
D: .
DNA: TGCAGCGTTGAAGGCAGCTTAGGGACCCAGTACTTC
CDR3: CSVEGSLGTQYF

V: TRBV2
J: TRBJ2-7
size: .
D: TRBD2
DNA: TGTGCCAGCAGTGAGCTGGGACTAGCGGTCTTGTACTTC
CDR3: CASSELGLAVLYF

V: TRBV2
J: TRBJ2-1
size: .
D: TRBD2
DNA: TGTGCCAGCAGTGTTAGCGGGAGGGCCGGTGCTGAGCAGTTCTTC
CDR3: CASSVSGRAGAEQFF

V: TRBV6-2/TRBV6-3
J: TRBJ2-1
size: .
D: TRBD2
DNA: TGTGCCAGCGGACTAGCGGGAAGGAGTGAGCAGTTCTTC
CDR3: CASGLAGRSEQFF

V: TRBV5-1
J: TRBJ1-1
size: .
D: .
DNA: TGCGCCAGCAGCTTGGACAGTTCTAAAAACACTGAAGCTTTCTTT
CDR3: CASSLDSSKNTEAFF

V: TRBV7-8
J: TRBJ2-7
size: .
D: TRBD1
DNA: TGTGCCAGCAGCCTCGGGACCGCACCTCAGGGGGTGCAGTACTTC
CDR3: CASSLGTAPQGVQYF